The 20 T cell receptor beta chains below all came from one sample that was sequenced in a study of Ad26.COV2.S vaccination and SARS-CoV-2 variants. TCRdb keeps only in-frame clones here, not all; method: immunoSEQ multiplex PCR. The data show about 480,000 clones, with roughly 87% seen just once and more than 10% held by the top ten. Noted treatment: 15 to 20 received Ad26.COV2.S at low or high dose, single or two shots; five or six received placebo; per-sample allocation not given. On day 63 after the first injection, vaccine and placebo recipients gave samples. Sequencing was performed on peripheral blood, taken in a trial of Ad26.COV2.S vaccine versus placebo. These TCRs come from a person aged 18-65 years who received the Ad26.COV2.S COVID-19 vaccine or a placebo.

The chain joins TRBV15 to TRBJ2-7, with 13 bases matching TRBD2. V was pared by 1 base and J by 6 bases, with 9 bases of the junction left unmatched. The CDR3 has 17 amino acids. CDR1 and CDR2 from the germline V gene are LNHNV and YYDKDF (reference sequence). CDR3 sequence (DNA): TGTGCCACCAGCAGAGGAACTAGCGGGAGGGCCGGGATCGAGCAGTACTTC. It encodes CATSRGTSGRAGIEQYF.

The chain has TRBV7-2 and TRBJ2-2; no clear D gene. V was trimmed by 1 base and J by 0 bases, leaving 9 bases between them. CDR1 is SGHTA and CDR2 is FQGNSA in the germline V gene. The CDR3 is 16 residues long. The CDR3 DNA is TGTGCCAGCAGCTTAGTTGTTGGGGCGAACACCGGGGAGCTGTTTTTT. Amino acid sequence: CASSLVVGANTGELFF. The whole variable domain, filled in from reference TRBV7-2 and TRBJ2-2, reads GAGVSQSPSNKVTEKGKDVELRCDPISGHTALYWYRQSLGQGLEFLIYFQGNSAPDKSGLPSDRFSAERTGGSVSTLTIQRTQQEDSAVYLCASSLVVGANTGELFFGEGSRLTVL.

V and J are TRBV5-1 and TRBJ2-3; 7 bases match TRBD1. This CDR3 is 14 amino acids long. In germline, CDR1 is SGHRS, CDR2 YFSETQ. With V trimmed by 2 bases and J by 2 bases, 2 bases remained unmatched. The CDR3 DNA reads TGCGCCAGCAGCTTCGACAGGGTCACAGATACGCAGTATTTT. Its protein product is CASSFDRVTDTQYF.

The gene calls are TRBV23-1 and TRBJ2-1, with 10 bases fitting TRBD1. TRBV23-1 is classed as an ORF, of uncertain function. This CDR3 is 14 amino acids long. J gave up 7 bases and V 7 bases, and 7 bases lay outside the gene matches. The CDR3 loop is CASNRDRGSNEQFF. CDR3 nucleotide sequence: TGCGCCAGCAACCGGGACAGGGGCAGTAATGAGCAGTTCTTC.

This clone occurred a few times. This chain links TRBV3-1 (or the pseudogene TRBV3-2) with TRBJ1-1; the D is unclear. The CDR3 runs to 11 residues. V lost 3 bases and J 6 bases, leaving 5 bases between the germline ends. Germline assignment: CDR1 LGHDT and CDR2 YNNKEL (reference sequence). The CDR3, as DNA: TGTGCCAGCAGCCAGAGCGCTGAAGCTTTCTTT. It yields the protein CASSQSAEAFF.

The chain employs TRBV7-6 and TRBJ2-2; 7 bases align to TRBD1. V shed 6 bases, J shed 8 bases, and the junction held 6 bases outside the gene matches. Per germline, CDR1 SGHVS and CDR2 FNYEAQ. This CDR3 is 13 amino acids long. CDR3 in DNA: TGTGCCAGCAGACAAACAGGGGAGGGGGAGCTGTTTTTT. Translation gives CASRQTGEGELFF. The whole variable domain, filled in from reference TRBV7-6 and TRBJ2-2, reads GAGVSQSPRYKVTKRGQDVALRCDPISGHVSLYWYRQALGQGPEFLTYFNYEAQQDKSGLPNDRFSAERPEGSISTLTIQRTEQRDSAMYRCASRQTGEGELFFGEGSRLTVL.

This clone has only a few counts. The chain combines TRBV29-1 with TRBJ2-3; a possible D gene is TRBD1 (5 bases). From germline, CDR1 is SQVTM and CDR2 ANQGSEA. V dropped 3 bases and J dropped 0 bases, with 10 bases sitting between them. The CDR3 totals 14 residues. The CDR3 DNA follows: TGCAGCGTTGAGGGCCAGGGCAGCACAGATACGCAGTATTTT. Protein: CSVEGQGSTDTQYF.

With respect to this clone: At one end the junction does not follow the germline gene, possibly because of a read error. The V gene is TRBV5-1, the J gene TRBJ1-3, with D possibly matching TRBD1 (6 bases). Germline assignment: CDR1 SGHRS and CDR2 YFSETQ. This CDR3 spans 14 amino acids. The DNA for the CDR3 is TGCGCCAGCAGATTGGGGGCTGGCGGAAACACCATATATTTT. This encodes CASRLGAGGNTIYF.

The V and J genes are TRBV30 and TRBJ2-3; no clear D. V was pared by 0 bases and J by 0 bases, with 10 bases between. This CDR3 has 15 amino acids. Germline V gene data show CDR1 as GTSNPN and CDR2 as SVGIG (reference sequence). CDR3 bases: TGTGCCTGGAGTGTCTTTTTTCCTAGCACAGATACGCAGTATTTT. Translating it yields CAWSVFFPSTDTQYF. Full variable domain (missing parts from reference TRBV30 and TRBJ2-3): SQTIHQWPATLVQPVGSPLSLECTVEGTSNPNLYWYRQAAGRGLQLLFYSVGIGQISSEVPQNLSASRPQDRQFILSSKKLLLSDSGFYLCAWSVFFPSTDTQYFGPGTRLTVL.

This clone was picked up a small number of times. The gene calls are TRBV19 and TRBJ2-5; tentatively, D is TRBD2 (5 bases). Trimming shortened V by 6 bases and J by 7 bases, and 15 bases separated the two germline ends. Germline loops: CDR1 LNHDA, CDR2 SQIVND (reference sequence). This CDR3 region has 13 residues. The CDR3 bases are TGTGCCAGTAGCGAACGGGATACGGCGACCCAGTACTTC. Translating it yields CASSERDTATQYF.

The rearrangement joins TRBV24-1 to TRBJ2-1; 7 bases align to TRBD2. Germline CDR1 reads KGHDR; CDR2 reads SFDVKD. The J segment lost 8 bases and the V segment lost 6 bases, leaving 9 bases of the junction unmatched. The CDR3 is 14 amino acids. CDR3 amino acids: CATSWEGPPHEQFF. DNA of the CDR3: TGTGCCACCAGTTGGGAGGGCCCTCCCCATGAGCAGTTCTTC.

V gene TRBV18 combines with J gene TRBJ2-5; D remains unclear. Trimming removed 3 bases at V and 5 bases at J, with 16 bases between. The length of the CDR3 is 15 residues. Per the germline V gene, CDR1 is KGHSH and CDR2 is LQKENI. The CDR3 DNA reads TGTGCCAGCTCACCCGCCGTTGGGTCAGTGGAGACCCAGTACTTC. It specifies CASSPAVGSVETQYF. Filled out from reference TRBV18 and TRBJ2-5, the complete variable domain reads NAGVMQNPRHLVRRRGQEARLRCSPMKGHSHVYWYRQLPEEGLKFMVYLQKENIIDESGMPKERFSAEFPKEGPSILRIQQVVRGDSAAYFCASSPAVGSVETQYFGPGTRLLVL.

The chain combines TRBV27 with TRBJ2-1, with TRBD2 matching 7 bases. V dropped 6 bases and J dropped 8; count of bases not matched to a gene: 16. Germline V CDR1 and CDR2: MNHEY, SMNVEV (reference sequence). The length of the CDR3 is 16 residues. CDR3 nucleotide sequence: TGTGCCAGCAGGCCTACTAGGTGGGAGGGCCTAGATGAGCAGTTCTTC. As protein: CASRPTRWEGLDEQFF.

The DNA for the CDR3 is TGTGCCAGCAGTGCACGGACTAGCGGGTTGTACGAGCAGTACTTC. This encodes CASSARTSGLYEQYF. V and J are TRBV27 and TRBJ2-7; 11 positions agree with TRBD2. The CDR3 has 15 amino acids. After removal of 5 bases from V and 4 bases from J, the junction contained 7 bases not matched to a gene. Germline V gene lookup returns CDR1 MNHEY and CDR2 SMNVEV (reference sequence).

The rearrangement links TRBV7-3 to TRBJ1-2; D might be TRBD1 (6 bases). The V end was cut by 1 base, the J end by 2 bases, with 11 bases between. The CDR3 runs 15 residues. Germline V gene lookup returns CDR1 SGHTA and CDR2 FQGTGA. The CDR3 region is CASSLIGTPNYGYTF. CDR3 bases: TGTGCCAGCAGCTTAATCGGGACACCCAACTATGGCTACACCTTC.

The chain couples TRBV5-4 to TRBJ1-1, with 8 bases matching TRBD1. The CDR3 covers 15 residues. Trimming removed 1 base from V and 4 bases from J; junction bases left unmatched: 6. Germline CDR1 SGHNT, CDR2 YYREEE (reference sequence). The DNA for the CDR3 is TGTGCCAGCAGCTTGCTGCAGGGGGCGAGCACTGAAGCTTTCTTT. Its protein is CASSLLQGASTEAFF. The full variable domain, in which reference TRBV5-4 and TRBJ1-1 provide the parts outside the CDR3, is ETGVTQSPTHLIKTRGQQVTLRCSSQSGHNTVSWYQQALGQGPQFIFQYYREEENGRGNFPPRFSGLQFPNYSSELNVNALELDDSALYLCASSLLQGASTEAFFGQGTRLTVV.

The J gene is TRBJ1-1, the V gene TRBV6-5, with no clear D. The CDR3 loop spans 15 amino acids. Germline CDR1 MNHEY, CDR2 SVGAGI. The V gene lost 5 bases and the J gene lost 4 bases, with 17 bases spanning the gap. CDR3 protein: CASSPQDSRGTEAFF. DNA for the CDR3: TGTGCCAGCAGTCCTCAGGACTCCCGGGGCACTGAAGCTTTCTTT.

The chain recombines TRBV23-1 with TRBJ1-5; perhaps TRBD1 as D (6 bases). TRBV23-1 falls under the ORF class, with uncertain function. V was clipped by 0 bases and J by 4 bases, with 10 bases between them. CDR3 length: 15 amino acids. CDR3 DNA sequence: TGCGCCAGCAGTCAATCGGGAAGGGGGAATCAGCCCCAGCATTTT. Amino acid sequence: CASSQSGRGNQPQHF.

The chain links TRBV19 to TRBJ1-1; no clear D gene. Trimming stripped 3 bases from V and 7 bases from J, with 18 bases between. The CDR3 has 15 residues. CDR1 is LNHDA, CDR2 SQIVND, per germline (reference sequence). The CDR3 DNA reads as TGTGCCAGTAGTATGACAAATCGGAGACCTTTTGAAGCTTTCTTT. It specifies CASSMTNRRPFEAFF.

This chain connects TRBV2 to TRBJ2-1; D ambiguous. The V gene's germline CDR1 is SNHLY and CDR2 FYNNEI. V was cut by 8 bases and J by 6 bases, with 8 bases left in between. The CDR3 totals 11 residues. Written as DNA, the CDR3 is TGTGCCAGCGGGGTTGGCAATGAGCAGTTCTTC. This gives the protein CASGVGNEQFF.